A single sample is the source of the 19 T cell receptor beta chains below, sequenced in a study of blood T cell repertoires in COVID-19. Measured with immunoSEQ multiplex PCR; TCRdb has only the in-frame clones, and not every one. The sample has fewer than 350,000 clones, 65% to 90% seen once. The sequenced material came from PBMCs or T cells enriched from blood (not recorded which). All receptors come from a woman aged 40-49 years with acute COVID-19.

This clone was observed once. This chain connects TRBV4-3 to TRBJ2-3; tentative D call: TRBD1 (7 bases). The CDR3 totals 15 residues. V was clipped by 1 base and J by 4 bases, with 12 bases between them. From germline, CDR1 is LGHNA and CDR2 YSLEER. The CDR3 protein is CASSQVTGEADTQYF. CDR3 coding DNA: TGCGCCAGCAGCCAAGTTACAGGGGAGGCAGATACGCAGTATTTT.

The gene calls are TRBV6-4 and TRBJ1-2; 7 nucleotides line up with TRBD1. The junction had 6 bases not matched to a gene; V was cut back by 0 bases and J by 5 bases. The CDR3 contains 15 residues. Germline V gene data show CDR1 as MRHNA and CDR2 as SNTAGT. The DNA of the CDR3 is TGTGCCAGCAGTGACTCGCCACAGGGGAAGTATGGCTACACCTTC. Protein sequence: CASSDSPQGKYGYTF.

This sequence joins TRBV19 and TRBJ1-1; D possibly corresponds to TRBD1 (5 bases). The CDR3 totals 15 residues. Germline values: CDR1 LNHDA, CDR2 SQIVND (reference sequence). V lost 3 bases to trimming and J lost 1 base, with 12 bases between them. The CDR3 sequence is CASSIGSTGNTEAFF. The CDR3 DNA is TGTGCCAGTAGTATTGGATCTACAGGGAACACTGAAGCTTTCTTT.

The V call is TRBV19, the J call TRBJ1-2; 7 nucleotides line up with TRBD1. CDR1 and CDR2 from the germline V gene are LNHDA and SQIVND (reference sequence). Trimming removed 4 bases from V and 7 bases from J; junction bases left unmatched: 12. This CDR3 is 15 amino acids long. CDR3 in DNA: TGTGCCAGTAGTACGACAACAGGGGCCCTAGGTGGCTACACCTTC. Translation gives CASSTTTGALGGYTF.

The V gene is TRBV18, the J gene TRBJ1-3, with TRBD1 identical over 9 bases. V lost 4 bases and J lost 4; bases outside the gene matches: 17. Germline V lookup: CDR1 KGHSH, CDR2 LQKENI. CDR3 length equals 19 residues. This CDR3 is CASSLQPGQGPERGNTIYF. In DNA, the CDR3 is TGTGCCAGCTCACTTCAACCGGGACAGGGACCTGAAAGGGGAAACACCATATATTTT.

This clone was counted a single time. The gene calls are TRBV28 and TRBJ1-3, with 7 bases aligning to TRBD1. Germline V lookup: CDR1 MDHEN, CDR2 SYDVKM. The CDR3 runs 16 residues. V lost 6 bases and J lost 0; bases outside the gene matches: 8. The CDR3 DNA reads TGTGCCAGCAGCCTCGTAAACAGGGGCTCTGGAAACACCATATATTTT. It specifies CASSLVNRGSGNTIYF.

V gene TRBV10-3 combines with J gene TRBJ1-5; unclear D gene. Germline V CDR1 and CDR2: ENHRY, SYGVKD. The length of the CDR3 is 17 residues. Trimming took off 0 bases at V and 1 base at J, with 13 bases between the two ends. For the CDR3, the DNA is TGTGCCATCAGTGAGTCTAGTCCGGGTTGGAGCAATCAGCCCCAGCATTTT. Translated: CAISESSPGWSNQPQHF.

J is TRBJ2-1 and V is TRBV4-1; no definite D call. Germline V gene sequence: CDR1 MGHRA, CDR2 YSYEKL. This CDR3 region has 11 residues. With 1 base removed from V and 10 bases from J, the gap between germline ends came to 5 bases. CDR3 in DNA: TGCGCCAGCAGCCAAGGGCGGGAGCAGTTCTTC. Translated: CASSQGREQFF.

The chain uses TRBV19 and TRBJ1-1; 8 nucleotides align to TRBD1. CDR1 and CDR2 from the germline V gene are LNHDA and SQIVND (reference sequence). J was trimmed by 5 bases and V by 7 bases; bases with no gene match: 6. The CDR3 loop spans 13 amino acids. This CDR3 reads CASIGQGKTEAFF. CDR3 in DNA: TGTGCCAGTATCGGACAGGGAAAGACTGAAGCTTTCTTT.

This sequence joins TRBV6-2 or TRBV6-3 and TRBJ1-6; D is perhaps TRBD1 (5 bases). The CDR3 loop spans 14 amino acids. V was trimmed by 4 bases and J by 6 bases, leaving 10 bases between them. Germline V gene sequence: CDR1 MNHEY, CDR2 SVGEGT. CDR3 nucleotides: TGTGCCAGCAGTTCCGCAGGGTTTAATTCACCCCTCCACTTT. This encodes CASSSAGFNSPLHF.

This rearrangement joins TRBV4-3 to TRBJ1-2, with 11 bases identical to TRBD1. Germline V gives CDR1 LGHNA, CDR2 YSLEER. The CDR3 consists of 16 residues. Unmatched junction bases numbered 9, after V lost 4 bases and J lost 5 bases. The chain's CDR3 is CASSRQQGQGEYGYTF. The DNA of the CDR3 is TGCGCCAGCAGCCGGCAACAGGGACAGGGGGAATATGGCTACACCTTC.

The chain is built from TRBV6-2 or TRBV6-3 and TRBJ2-1, with a tentative D call TRBD2 (5 bases). Germline lookup yields CDR1 MNHEY and CDR2 SVGEGT. Trimming cost V 2 bases and J 0 bases, with 26 bases left between them. The length of the CDR3 is 21 residues. The CDR3 DNA reads as TGTGCCAGCAGTTACCCCCCTCCCGGTTTCAATCCGGGGAGCTCCTACAATGAGCAGTTCTTC. Its protein is CASSYPPPGFNPGSSYNEQFF.

The chain uses TRBV4-3 and TRBJ1-1; D gene unclear. The germline V gene has CDR1 LGHNA and CDR2 YSLEER. This CDR3 comprises 18 residues. V lost 1 base and J lost 0, with 18 bases in between. This chain's CDR3 is CASSQGSGGSIMNTEAFF. The CDR3 DNA sequence: TGCGCCAGCAGCCAAGGCTCCGGCGGGAGTATCATGAACACTGAAGCTTTCTTT.

V gene TRBV2 combines with J gene TRBJ2-1; TRBD2 matches at 8 bases. Losses at the gene ends were 8 bases for V and 7 bases for J; bases not matched to a gene: 10. Germline V CDR1 and CDR2: SNHLY, FYNNEI. The CDR3 consists of 14 residues. The CDR3, as DNA: TGTGCCAGCCAGTCCCCGGGACTAGTAAATGAGCAGTTCTTC. Translation gives CASQSPGLVNEQFF.

The gene calls are TRBV15 and TRBJ2-5; TRBD1 is a possible D gene (6 bases). CDR3 length equals 16 residues. Germline CDR1 is LNHNV and CDR2 is YYDKDF (reference sequence). The V end was cut by 7 bases, the J end by 2 bases, with 20 bases between. CDR3 loop: CATTELRQASQETQYF. The CDR3 DNA is TGTGCCACCACAGAATTACGACAGGCGAGTCAAGAGACCCAGTACTTC.

This clone was detected a few times. V gene TRBV28 combines with J gene TRBJ2-3; 9 bases fit TRBD1. Unmatched junction bases numbered 5, after V lost 4 bases and J lost 0 bases. The CDR3 is 16 amino acids. Germline values: CDR1 MDHEN, CDR2 SYDVKM. The CDR3 loop reads CASSSLGQGSTDTQYF. CDR3 in DNA: TGTGCCAGCAGTTCGCTAGGACAGGGGAGCACAGATACGCAGTATTTT.

The rearrangement uses TRBV5-1 and TRBJ1-2, with a possible D match to TRBD1 (6 bases). The CDR3 has 14 amino acids. Per germline, CDR1 SGHRS and CDR2 YFSETQ. Trimming left V 0 bases short and J 6 bases short, with 12 bases between. DNA for the CDR3: TGCGCCAGCAGCTTGGATCAGGGGTGGGATGGCTACACCTTC. It specifies CASSLDQGWDGYTF.

The CDR3 coding sequence is TGCAGTGCTATTGACCTAGACGACACCTTC. This translates into CSAIDLDDTF. The chain has TRBV20-1 and TRBJ1-2; D is unclear. Deletions cut 4 bases from V and 12 bases from J, with 12 bases between. CDR1 and CDR2 from the germline V gene are DFQATT and SNEGSKA (reference sequence). This CDR3 is built from 10 residues.

This rearrangement joins TRBV7-3 to TRBJ2-1; 12 bases line up with TRBD2. Trimming cost V 1 base and J 9 bases; bases outside gene matches: 10. Germline CDR1 and CDR2: SGHTA and FQGTGA. The CDR3 is 17 residues long. In DNA, the CDR3 is TGTGCCAGCAGCTTAAAATCTCCGGGACTAGCGGGCTTTGAGCAGTTCTTC. Its protein product is CASSLKSPGLAGFEQFF.